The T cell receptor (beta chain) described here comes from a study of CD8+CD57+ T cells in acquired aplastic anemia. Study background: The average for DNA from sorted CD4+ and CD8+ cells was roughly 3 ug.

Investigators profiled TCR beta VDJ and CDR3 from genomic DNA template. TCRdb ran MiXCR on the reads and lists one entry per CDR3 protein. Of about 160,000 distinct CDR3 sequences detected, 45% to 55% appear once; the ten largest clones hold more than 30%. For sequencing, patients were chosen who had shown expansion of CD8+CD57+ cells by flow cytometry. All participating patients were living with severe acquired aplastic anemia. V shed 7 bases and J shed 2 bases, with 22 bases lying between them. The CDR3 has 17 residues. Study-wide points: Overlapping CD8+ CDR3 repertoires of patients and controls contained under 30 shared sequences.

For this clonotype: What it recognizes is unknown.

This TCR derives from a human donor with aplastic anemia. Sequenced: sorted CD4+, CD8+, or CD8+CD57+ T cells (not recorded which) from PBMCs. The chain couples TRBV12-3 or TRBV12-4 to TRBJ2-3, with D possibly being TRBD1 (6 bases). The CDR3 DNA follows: TGTGCCAGCACCTCCCCAGAGGGGGAAATGAACACAGATACGCAGTATTTT. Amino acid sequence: CASTSPEGEMNTDTQYF.